This TCR beta chain was profiled in a study of identical twins. Trimming removed 1 base from V and 6 bases from J; junction bases left unmatched: 6. The CDR3 contains 17 residues. Germline V gives CDR1 LGHNA, CDR2 YNFKEQ. TCRdb processed the 5' RACE reads anew with MiXCR; each CDR3 protein has one entry. The top ten clones hold roughly 0.9% of a sample with hundreds of thousands of distinct CDR3 sequences, 8.6% of them seen once. This clonotype was observed at least ten times. The data also belong to a second study, concerning yellow fever vaccine responses in identical twins.

The sample consisted of PBMCs. The gene calls are TRBV4-2 and TRBJ2-1; 13 bases agree with TRBD2. The origin of this receptor is a woman aged 18-29 years in good health. This chain's CDR3 is CASSQATRTSGSNEQFF. The DNA for the CDR3 is TGTGCCAGCAGCCAAGCAACCAGGACTAGCGGGAGCAATGAGCAGTTCTTC.